This paragraph covers one T cell receptor (beta chain) sequence. The table lists this clonotype with many counts. Its antigen target is currently unknown. No qualities accompany the bases; no much larger clone lies one base away. These data are taken from a study of T cells in Graves' hyperthyroidism and ophthalmopathy (dated by TCRdb to between 2018 and 2021). As for the study more broadly: Peripheral blood was sampled at the time of initial diagnosis, prior to any treatment. The paper reports TCR Vbeta CDR3 sequencing of 140 or so peripheral blood samples: approximately 41 ophthalmopathy, fewer than 85 hyperthyroidism and around 17 progressor patients. The study also compared thyroid tissue and blood T-cell repertoires from 5 to 7 Graves' hyperthyroidism patients. An independent validation cohort of fewer than 20 hyperthyroidism patients and 17 patients who later progressed to ophthalmopathy tested prospective prediction of ophthalmopathy. Following sampling, methimazole starting at 30 mg daily was given to hyperthyroidism patients, and high-dose intravenous methylprednisolone was given to ophthalmopathy patients. A discovery cohort of about 96 patients, 43 with Graves' ophthalmopathy and approximately 60 with stable Graves' hyperthyroidism, was used to find distinguishing TCR V-J signatures. The 100 discovery patients were randomly divided into training and test sets at a 7:3 ratio. Beyond this particular receptor, the publication reports: In validation, the model predicted progression to ophthalmopathy a median of roughly 6.1 months before onset, with over 60% sensitivity and roughly 73% specificity. No statistical method was used to fix the sample size in advance, and group allocation was not hidden from the investigators. Ophthalmopathy was separated from stable hyperthyroidism by a 13 V-J signature model, with around 90% sensitivity and roughly 81% specificity obtained in cross-validation and 80%/75% obtained in testing. Most expanded thyroid clonotypes (frequency above 0.001) were also found in blood, which suggests that blood repertoires may mirror thyroid immune responses.

The TCR beta CDR3 regions were amplified from the RNA transcripts. The first round of RT-PCR for the TCR CDR3 was performed with the HTBI primer set and the Qiagen OneStep RT-PCR kit. A second multiplex PCR round built the libraries, followed by size selection and purification. Sequencing of the libraries was done on an Illumina HiSeq2000 using paired-end 100 bp reads. As for how the authors treated the data: SOAPnuke was used to process the raw data, removing reads that contained adapters or uncalled bases, had a mean Phred below 15, or lacked an exact match to the constant primer or identifier. COPE v1.2.5 was used to merge high-quality paired reads, and clonotypes were defined as unique nucleotide sequences. MiTCR v1.1 was used to align the clonotypes against IMGT TRBV, TRBD and TRBJ reference segments. Analysis was restricted to V-J combinations with a frequency above 0.0001, which covered 99.2% of repertoires. The TCS score was defined as the ratio of F50 (clonal expansion) to E x V (chaos), calculated using BLOSUM62-based TCRdist between CDR3 peptides within each V-J. Welch's t-statistics and random forest reduced roughly 540 V-J features to under 15, which were used in a naive Bayes classifier (R e1071). In-frame beta chains were kept once TCRdb had trimmed the public reads at Q25 with fastp and called clones with MiXCR. Entries are consolidated by CDR3 protein sequence, retaining the most common genes and DNA. TCRdb, not the authors, supplied the V and J calls. The sample data list 350,000 to 400,000 distinct CDR3 sequences, and about 15% of these were observed just once. The biggest ten clones account for approximately 11% of the sample.

A patient counted as having stable Graves' hyperthyroidism if no progression to ophthalmopathy occurred over 18 months of follow-up. Hyperthyroidism patients were aged 18 to 65 years and newly diagnosed, with disease duration of less than 2 months. Patients with uncontrolled infections, other autoimmune diseases, pregnancy or lactation were excluded. Clinical symptoms, serum thyroxine and TRAb, thyroid ultrasound, and orbital computed tomography formed the basis for the diagnoses. PBMCs were isolated from 10 ml of fresh peripheral blood by Ficoll-Paque density gradient centrifugation. Total RNA was extracted with Trizol reagent, and quality was checked on an Agilent 2100 Bioanalyzer. V and J are truncated by 1 base and 6 bases respectively, leaving an intervening sequence of 8 bases. Based on the germline V gene, the CDR1 and CDR2 sequences are SGHNT and YENEEA. Including the terminal cysteine and phenylalanine, the CDR3 comprises 13 residues. Of the read, only the CDR3 DNA is kept; its 39 bases are in frame from base 1.

Rearrangement joined TRBV11-3 to TRBJ2-3; the D gene is unclear. This TCR derives from a woman aged 55 to 70 with Graves' hyperthyroidism. Sequencing input: blood. The CDR3 sequence is CASSLGELDTQYF. The DNA sequence follows: TGTGCCAGCAGCTTAGGAGAGTTGGATACGCAGTATTTT.